The clone carrying this T cell receptor beta chain was detected a few times. Its target is not known. This specimen comes from a study of T-cell memory formation after mild COVID-19. Study-level results: Contracting clones, day 15 to 85, had balanced CD4/CD8, and later expanders favored CD4+. Memory sampled before infection contained some responding clones, suggesting cross-reactive memory joined.

This CDR3 has 15 residues. Germline CDR1 SGHVS, CDR2 FQNEAQ. V shed 1 base and J shed 6 bases, with 16 bases lying between them. TCRdb re-derived calls from the 5' RACE reads in MiXCR, one entry per CDR3 protein. The sample consists of around 530,000 distinct CDR3 sequences, about a fifth of them appearing once. The rearrangement joins TRBV7-8 to TRBJ2-7; D remains unclear. This clonotype originated in an adult woman who had mild COVID-19 (a few samples of this study predate the infection). Cell type and time point are not known. Sequencing was carried out using PBMCs or a T cell subset sorted from them (not recorded which). CDR3 sequence: CASSLGAILPGEQYF. DNA of the CDR3: TGTGCCAGCAGCTTAGGGGCCATCCTACCGGGCGAGCAGTACTTC.